The sequence of this TCR beta chain was determined in a study of cytomegalovirus exposure and HLA in healthy donors. Study-wide points: Rare sequences made up most TCRs, while some public TCRs were found in many donors. Follow-up analysis found HLA locus-dependent TCR association rates, highest for DRB1 and lowest for HLA-C. Researchers reportedly found TCR beta sequences accurately predicted most subjects' HLA-A and HLA-B alleles.

Germline-derived CDR1 and CDR2 are SGHRS and YFSETQ. Trimming shortened V by 1 base and J by 3 bases, and 14 bases separated the two germline ends. The CDR3 totals 16 residues. A multiplex PCR was run with 60 Vbeta primers and 13 Jbeta primers. The table came from immunoSEQ multiplex PCR; TCRdb's copy has only in-frame clones and leaves some out. The table records 250,000 or so clones, around 81% of them present only once. At collection, donors were nominally healthy, but unrecorded immune exposures were probable. Worth noting for this clone: Its antigen is currently unknown.

The chain uses TRBV5-1 and TRBJ2-1; maybe TRBD1 (5 bases). This clonotype originated in a woman aged 55-70 years in good health and CMV-seropositive. Sample: PBMCs. The CDR3 region has the DNA TGCGCCAGCAGCTTGTTACCTGGGGCTGGCTACAATGAGCAGTTCTTC. Translation: CASSLLPGAGYNEQFF.